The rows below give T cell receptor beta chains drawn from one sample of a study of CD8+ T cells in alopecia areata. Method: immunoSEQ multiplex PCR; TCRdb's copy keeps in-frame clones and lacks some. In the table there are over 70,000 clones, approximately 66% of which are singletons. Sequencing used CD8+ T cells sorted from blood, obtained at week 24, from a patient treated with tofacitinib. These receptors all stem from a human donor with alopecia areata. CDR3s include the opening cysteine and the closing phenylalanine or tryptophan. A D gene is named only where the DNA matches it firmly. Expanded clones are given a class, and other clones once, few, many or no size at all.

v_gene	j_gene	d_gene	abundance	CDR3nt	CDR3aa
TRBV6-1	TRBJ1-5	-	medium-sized	TGTGCCAGCGGGAGCGGGCCTTCAGAACAGCCCCAGCATTTT	CASGSGPSEQPQHF
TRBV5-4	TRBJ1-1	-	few	TGTGCCAGCAGCTTTGTAAACACTGAAGCTTTCTTT	CASSFVNTEAFF
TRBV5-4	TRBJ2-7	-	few	TGTGCCAGCAGCTTGAACCACCAGCAGTACTTC	CASSLNHQQYF
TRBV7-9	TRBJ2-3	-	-	TGTGCCAGCAGCTTACCTCTCAGGGAGCCCACAGATACGCAGTATTTT	CASSLPLREPTDTQYF
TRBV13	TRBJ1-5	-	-	TGTGCCAGCAGCTTTGCCGGAGGTGGGGGGCGAAATCAACAGCCCCAGCATTTT	CASSFAGGGGRNQQPQHF
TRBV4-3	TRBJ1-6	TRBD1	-	TGCGCCAGCAGCCAAGAGACAGGGACGGCATCACCCCTCCACTTT	CASSQETGTASPLHF
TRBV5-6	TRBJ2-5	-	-	TGTGCCAGCAGCTTGGGACAGACCCAAGAGACCCAGTACTTC	CASSLGQTQETQYF
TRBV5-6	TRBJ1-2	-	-	TGTGCCAGCAGCTCCGTTTCCCGGGCCCTCTATGGCTACACCTTC	CASSSVSRALYGYTF
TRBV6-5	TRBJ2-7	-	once	TGTGCCAGCAGTTACTCGTTACGAGGGAACGAGCAGTACTTC	CASSYSLRGNEQYF
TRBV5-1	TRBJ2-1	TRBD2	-	TGCGCCAGCAGCCCCGGACTAGCGGGAGGGTCTTCCTGGGAGGAGCAGTTCTTC	CASSPGLAGGSSWEEQFF
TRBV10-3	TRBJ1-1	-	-	TGTGCCATCACTGGGGGCTCGGGAGGGAACACTGAAGCTTTCTTT	CAITGGSGGNTEAFF